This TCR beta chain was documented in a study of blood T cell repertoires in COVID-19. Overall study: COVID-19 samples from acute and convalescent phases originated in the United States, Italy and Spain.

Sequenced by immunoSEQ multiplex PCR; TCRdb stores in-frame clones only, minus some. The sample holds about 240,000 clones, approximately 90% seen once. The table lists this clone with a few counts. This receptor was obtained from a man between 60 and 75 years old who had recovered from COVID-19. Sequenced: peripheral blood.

Here the CDR3 DNA reads TGTGCCAGCAGCTCCGGGACTCACTCCTACGAGCAGTACGTC. Protein product: CASSSGTHSYEQYV. The chain is built from TRBV7-9 and TRBJ2-7, with TRBD2 as a possible D gene (6 bases). CDR1 SEHNR and CDR2 FQNEAQ come from the germline V gene (reference sequence). Trimming took off 4 bases at V and 0 bases at J, with 10 bases between the two ends. CDR3 length: 14 residues.